This is a list of T cell receptor beta chains from one sample in a study of blood T cell repertoires in COVID-19. Measured with immunoSEQ multiplex PCR; TCRdb has only the in-frame clones, and not every one. The sample includes 6,000 to 6,500 clones, roughly 85% of them seen just once. The sample was peripheral blood. These receptors were collected from a human donor with active COVID-19. The donor label of this sample is uncertain. The CDR3 runs from the conserved cysteine through the conserved F or W. The order of the fields is J gene, D gene, V gene, clone size, CDR3 protein, CDR3 DNA. A D gene is named only where the DNA matches it firmly. Clone size is shown for a subset of rows, as once, few, many or a class of expanded clone.

j_gene: TRBJ2-2
d_gene: NA
v_gene: TRBV7-9
abundance: NA
CDR3aa: CASSLTAPSGTGELFF
CDR3nt: TGTGCCAGCAGCTTGACAGCGCCCTCGGGCACCGGGGAGCTGTTTTTT

j_gene: TRBJ2-2
d_gene: NA
v_gene: TRBV7-9
abundance: NA
CDR3aa: CASSRTGELFF
CDR3nt: TGTGCCAGCAGCCGCACCGGGGAGCTGTTTTTT

j_gene: TRBJ1-5
d_gene: NA
v_gene: TRBV11-2
abundance: NA
CDR3aa: CASSLSSAGNQPQHF
CDR3nt: TGTGCCAGCAGCTTATCGTCGGCGGGAAATCAGCCCCAGCATTTT

j_gene: TRBJ2-3
d_gene: NA
v_gene: TRBV6-4
abundance: NA
CDR3aa: CASSDGLATDTQYF
CDR3nt: TGTGCCAGCAGTGACGGCCTAGCCACAGATACGCAGTATTTT

j_gene: TRBJ2-5
d_gene: NA
v_gene: TRBV6-2/TRBV6-3
abundance: NA
CDR3aa: CASSPGERETQYF
CDR3nt: TGTGCCAGCAGCCCCGGGGAACGGGAGACCCAGTACTTC

j_gene: TRBJ2-2
d_gene: TRBD1
v_gene: TRBV18
abundance: NA
CDR3aa: CASSLRQGTGELFF
CDR3nt: TGTGCCAGCTCACTAAGACAGGGTACCGGGGAGCTGTTTTTT

j_gene: TRBJ2-1
d_gene: NA
v_gene: TRBV9
abundance: NA
CDR3aa: CASSLRVSSYNEQFF
CDR3nt: TGTGCCAGCAGCCTCCGCGTTAGCTCCTACAATGAGCAGTTCTTC

j_gene: TRBJ2-7
d_gene: NA
v_gene: TRBV7-3
abundance: few
CDR3aa: CASSLSPGEGYEQYF
CDR3nt: TGTGCCAGCAGCTTAAGTCCAGGGGAAGGGTACGAGCAGTACTTC

j_gene: TRBJ1-1
d_gene: NA
v_gene: TRBV7-2
abundance: NA
CDR3aa: CASSLETMNTEAFF
CDR3nt: TGTGCCAGCAGCTTAGAAACTATGAACACTGAAGCTTTCTTT

j_gene: TRBJ2-3
d_gene: NA
v_gene: TRBV2
abundance: NA
CDR3aa: CARRLEGTDTQYF
CDR3nt: TGTGCCAGACGTCTTGAGGGCACAGATACGCAGTATTTT

j_gene: TRBJ2-2
d_gene: NA
v_gene: TRBV24-1
abundance: NA
CDR3aa: CATAAGYTGELFF
CDR3nt: TGTGCCACGGCGGCAGGGTACACCGGGGAGCTGTTTTTT

j_gene: TRBJ2-1
d_gene: NA
v_gene: TRBV14
abundance: NA
CDR3aa: CASSLADLNEQFF
CDR3nt: TGTGCCAGCAGCCTAGCGGACCTCAATGAGCAGTTCTTC

j_gene: TRBJ2-3
d_gene: NA
v_gene: TRBV7-9
abundance: NA
CDR3aa: CASSTTGSSTDTQYF
CDR3nt: TGTGCCAGCAGCACTACAGGGTCTAGCACAGATACGCAGTATTTT

j_gene: TRBJ2-3
d_gene: TRBD2
v_gene: TRBV30
abundance: NA
CDR3aa: CAWSGRAGEAGDTQYF
CDR3nt: TGTGCCTGGAGTGGAAGAGCGGGAGAGGCGGGAGATACGCAGTATTTT

j_gene: TRBJ1-1
d_gene: NA
v_gene: TRBV28
abundance: NA
CDR3aa: CASSQVGVTEAFF
CDR3nt: TGTGCCAGCAGTCAGGTGGGAGTCACTGAAGCTTTCTTT

j_gene: TRBJ2-3
d_gene: TRBD2
v_gene: TRBV7-9
abundance: NA
CDR3aa: CASSIPGLAESTDTQYF
CDR3nt: TGTGCCAGCAGCATACCGGGACTAGCGGAAAGCACAGATACGCAGTATTTT

j_gene: TRBJ2-6
d_gene: TRBD1
v_gene: TRBV3-1/TRBV3-2
abundance: NA
CDR3aa: CASSVRDRVTSGANVLTF
CDR3nt: TGTGCCAGCAGCGTCCGGGACAGAGTAACCTCTGGGGCCAACGTCCTGACTTTC

j_gene: TRBJ1-1
d_gene: NA
v_gene: TRBV6-5
abundance: NA
CDR3aa: CASSTGRGTEAFF
CDR3nt: TGTGCCAGCAGTACAGGTCGAGGCACTGAAGCTTTCTTT